The entry that follows covers one T cell receptor beta chain sequence. What it binds is unknown. TCRdb called clones again from the PCR reads with MiXCR. The data hold roughly 30,000 clones, with about 20% observed a single time. Every patient was untreated before thyroid surgery. Germline trimming cut 5 bases from V and 1 base from J; bases unmatched to any gene: 4. This CDR3 region has 14 residues. CDR1 LNHDA and CDR2 SQIVND come from the germline V gene (reference sequence). This sample was included in a study of metastatic and nonmetastatic thyroid tumors. Study-level background: Across blood and tumor or nodule tissue, repertoires from malignant and benign thyroid patients were compared with one another. Whole-study findings and limits: Versus benign nodules, malignant thyroid tumors reportedly had significantly higher TCR beta diversity, in blood and tumor.

This sequence joins TRBV19 and TRBJ2-5; TRBD2 agrees at 7 bases. The source of this sequence is a female donor with papillary thyroid cancer or a benign thyroid nodule (not recorded which). Some clones in this sample may be carry-over from other donors' samples. Sequences were obtained from blood. This CDR3 is CASSVGLIQETQYF. CDR3 nucleotide sequence: TGTGCCAGTAGTGTGGGACTAATCCAAGAGACCCAGTACTTC.